The source of this T cell receptor (beta chain) is a study of blood T cell repertoires in COVID-19. Clones were sequenced by immunoSEQ multiplex PCR, and TCRdb holds only the in-frame ones, with some missing. Of approximately 200,000 clones detected, approximately 85% appear once; the ten largest clones hold 10% to 15%. The germline CDR1 and CDR2 sequences are MNHNY and SVGAGI (reference sequence). V was pared by 6 bases and J by 9 bases, with 9 bases of the junction left unmatched. The CDR3 is 13 amino acids. The chain is built from TRBV6-6 and TRBJ2-5; TRBD1 matches 8 bases. Sequenced material: PBMCs or T cells enriched from blood (not recorded which). The sequence was obtained from a man in his forties or fifties who had recovered from COVID-19. CDR3 sequence: CASSPDRERAQYF. The DNA of the CDR3 is TGTGCCAGCAGCCCGGACAGGGAGAGGGCCCAGTACTTC.